This TCR beta chain is drawn from a study of Graves' ophthalmopathy and Graves' hyperthyroidism. This clonotype was seen ten or more times. Diagnostic conclusions were grounded in clinical symptoms, serum thyroxine, TRAb, thyroid ultrasound and orbital computed tomography. The TCR beta CDR3 regions underwent amplification from RNA transcripts. In the first round, RT-PCR was carried out with HTBI primers, and a multiplex PCR formed the second round. TCRdb used MiXCR to reprocess the multiplex PCR reads, holding one entry per CDR3 protein. Of 300,000 or so distinct CDR3 sequences in the sample, under 20% are singletons; the top ten hold approximately 13%. The sample consisted of peripheral blood. The receptor comes from an adult man with Graves' ophthalmopathy.

The CDR3 DNA reads as TGTGCCAGCAGTTACCACGAAGTCGGGATCCTGTTTTTT. It yields the protein CASSYHEVGILFF. The chain employs TRBV6-5 and TRBJ2-2; TRBD2 might be the D (5 bases). V was cut by 2 bases and J by 14 bases, with 15 bases left in between. This CDR3 has 13 amino acids. The germline CDR1 and CDR2 sequences are MNHEY and SVGAGI.